This T cell receptor (beta chain) comes out of a study of blood T cell repertoires in COVID-19. The overall study: Specimens from acute and convalescent COVID-19 originated in the United States, Italy and Spain. Sources were T cells, B-cell-depleted T cells, or PBMCs; the material itself was cDNA or gDNA.

Germline assignment: CDR1 SGHTA and CDR2 FQGNSA. J gave up 0 bases and V 5 bases, and 8 bases lay outside the gene matches. This CDR3 comprises 17 residues. Per the original data handling: It was from reference gene primer amplification that nucleated cell counts were estimated. Sequenced by immunoSEQ multiplex PCR; TCRdb stores in-frame clones only, minus some. The V and J calls and the clone size are those of that table, but D and trimming were determined from the DNA. The sample has 120,000 or so clones, more than 70% seen once. V and J are TRBV7-2 and TRBJ2-2; 8 nucleotides match TRBD2. The sample taken for sequencing was peripheral blood. This sequence originates from a man at least 80 years old with active or convalescent COVID-19. CDR3 nucleotides: TGTGCCAGCAGCCCCAGCCAAGCGGGGGCGAACACCGGGGAGCTGTTTTTT. Protein: CASSPSQAGANTGELFF.